This T cell receptor beta chain was recovered during a study of blood T cell repertoires in COVID-19. Here immunoSEQ multiplex PCR was the method, and the copy in TCRdb shows in-frame clones only, minus some. The sample includes tens of thousands of clones, about 91% of them seen just once. The germline V gene encodes CDR1 SGHVS and CDR2 FNYEAQ. CDR3 length: 16 amino acids. V was pared by 1 base and J by 5 bases, with 6 bases of the junction left unmatched. Sample: peripheral blood. This clonotype originated in a human donor with active COVID-19. The donor label of this sample is uncertain. The rearrangement joins TRBV7-6 to TRBJ2-1; 9 bases fit TRBD1. The CDR3 protein is CASSLVVDRGDNEQFF. In DNA, the CDR3 is TGTGCCAGCAGCTTAGTGGTGGACAGGGGAGACAATGAGCAGTTCTTC.